The rows below give T cell receptor beta chains drawn from one sample of a study of CD8 T cells in Susac syndrome. TCRdb called the immunoSEQ multiplex PCR reads again in MiXCR, with one record for every CDR3 protein. Of a few hundred thousand distinct CDR3 sequences in the sample, about 91% are singletons; the top ten hold around 0.18%. Sequencing input: CD8+ T cells from PBMCs. The receptors here all came from a human donor with multiple sclerosis. Each CDR3 is given with its conserved first and last residue. D genes are given only for firm matches. Clone size is stated in some rows and not others, as once, few, many or a class when expanded.

j_gene: TRBJ1-6; v_gene: TRBV27; d_gene: TRBD1; abundance: .; CDR3aa: CASWTGDNSPLHF; CDR3nt: TGTGCCAGTTGGACAGGTGATAATTCACCCCTCCACTTT
j_gene: TRBJ1-5; v_gene: TRBV6-6; d_gene: TRBD1; abundance: .; CDR3aa: CASSSGTAGNQPQHF; CDR3nt: TGTGCCAGCAGTTCCGGGACAGCAGGTAATCAGCCCCAGCATTTT
j_gene: TRBJ1-4; v_gene: TRBV4-3; d_gene: .; abundance: .; CDR3aa: CASSQDLRVGPFNEKLFF; CDR3nt: TGCGCCAGCAGCCAAGATCTCCGGGTAGGCCCTTTTAATGAAAAACTGTTTTTT
j_gene: TRBJ2-7; v_gene: TRBV6-2/TRBV6-3; d_gene: TRBD2; abundance: .; CDR3aa: CASTLAGSSYEQYF; CDR3nt: TGTGCCAGCACCCTAGCGGGGAGCTCCTACGAGCAGTACTTC
j_gene: TRBJ2-7; v_gene: TRBV19; d_gene: .; abundance: .; CDR3aa: CASSAIAGDEQYF; CDR3nt: TGTGCCAGTAGTGCGATAGCTGGGGACGAGCAGTACTTC
j_gene: TRBJ2-1; v_gene: TRBV7-9; d_gene: TRBD1; abundance: .; CDR3aa: CASSTLTGTGNYNEQFF; CDR3nt: TGTGCCAGCAGCACCCTAACCGGGACAGGGAACTACAATGAGCAGTTCTTC
j_gene: TRBJ2-6; v_gene: TRBV9; d_gene: .; abundance: .; CDR3aa: CASSPRIESGANVLTF; CDR3nt: TGTGCCAGCAGCCCACGGATTGAGTCTGGGGCCAACGTCCTGACTTTC
j_gene: TRBJ2-7; v_gene: TRBV7-9; d_gene: .; abundance: once; CDR3aa: CASSPRWSYEQYF; CDR3nt: TGTGCCAGCAGCCCCCGCTGGTCCTACGAGCAGTACTTC
j_gene: TRBJ2-7; v_gene: TRBV27; d_gene: .; abundance: .; CDR3aa: CASSLRLGPYFSYEQYF; CDR3nt: TGTGCCAGCAGTTTAAGGCTAGGGCCCTACTTCTCCTACGAGCAGTACTTC
j_gene: TRBJ2-5; v_gene: TRBV5-1; d_gene: TRBD2; abundance: .; CDR3aa: CASSLVTSGGQETQYF; CDR3nt: TGCGCCAGCAGCTTGGTGACTAGCGGGGGACAAGAGACCCAGTACTTC
j_gene: TRBJ2-7; v_gene: TRBV12-3/TRBV12-4; d_gene: TRBD1; abundance: .; CDR3aa: CASSEFGRGQGVHEQYF; CDR3nt: TGTGCCAGCAGTGAATTCGGACGAGGACAGGGGGTCCACGAGCAGTACTTC
j_gene: TRBJ2-1; v_gene: TRBV7-9; d_gene: .; abundance: .; CDR3aa: CASSPPGVEDNEQFF; CDR3nt: TGTGCCAGCAGCCCCCCAGGGGTCGAGGACAATGAGCAGTTCTTC
j_gene: TRBJ1-4; v_gene: TRBV14; d_gene: .; abundance: .; CDR3aa: CASSQPGEHPDEKLFF; CDR3nt: TGTGCCAGCAGCCAACCCGGAGAACACCCAGATGAAAAACTGTTTTTT
j_gene: TRBJ2-7; v_gene: TRBV11-3; d_gene: .; abundance: .; CDR3aa: CASSNFSGSYEQYF; CDR3nt: TGTGCCAGCAGCAACTTTAGCGGCTCCTACGAGCAGTACTTC
j_gene: TRBJ2-1; v_gene: TRBV4-1; d_gene: .; abundance: .; CDR3aa: CASSQDLGGGENEQFF; CDR3nt: TGCGCCAGCAGCCAAGATTTGGGGGGGGGCGAAAATGAGCAGTTCTTC
j_gene: TRBJ2-7; v_gene: TRBV20-1; d_gene: TRBD2; abundance: .; CDR3aa: CSARVGGALTYEQYF; CDR3nt: TGCAGTGCTAGAGTCGGGGGGGCGCTTACCTACGAGCAGTACTTC
j_gene: TRBJ2-7; v_gene: TRBV7-2; d_gene: .; abundance: few; CDR3aa: CASSSYSYEQYF; CDR3nt: TGTGCCAGCAGCTCCTATTCTTACGAGCAGTACTTC
j_gene: TRBJ2-2; v_gene: TRBV19; d_gene: .; abundance: .; CDR3aa: CASHEGGRDTGELFF; CDR3nt: TGTGCCAGCCACGAGGGGGGGCGCGACACCGGGGAGCTGTTTTTT
j_gene: TRBJ2-5; v_gene: TRBV4-1; d_gene: TRBD1; abundance: .; CDR3aa: CASSQEQGTGLETQYF; CDR3nt: TGCGCCAGCAGCCAAGAACAAGGGACAGGGTTAGAGACCCAGTACTTC
j_gene: TRBJ2-7; v_gene: TRBV20-1; d_gene: .; abundance: .; CDR3aa: CSARGLGVYEQYF; CDR3nt: TGCAGTGCTAGAGGGCTCGGCGTCTACGAGCAGTACTTC
j_gene: TRBJ1-5; v_gene: TRBV7-6; d_gene: .; abundance: .; CDR3aa: CASSLGQVSNQPQHF; CDR3nt: TGTGCCAGCAGCTTGGGCCAGGTTAGCAATCAGCCCCAGCATTTT
j_gene: TRBJ1-1; v_gene: TRBV6-2/TRBV6-3; d_gene: .; abundance: .; CDR3aa: CASSRDTRNTEAFF; CDR3nt: TGTGCCAGCAGTCGGGACACCCGAAACACTGAAGCTTTCTTT
j_gene: TRBJ2-7; v_gene: TRBV20-1; d_gene: .; abundance: .; CDR3aa: CSARDKRAGVEQYF; CDR3nt: TGCAGTGCTAGAGATAAGAGGGCCGGGGTCGAGCAGTACTTC
j_gene: TRBJ2-3; v_gene: TRBV30; d_gene: .; abundance: once; CDR3aa: CAWSTTGTDTQYF; CDR3nt: TGTGCCTGGAGTACGACAGGCACAGATACGCAGTATTTT
j_gene: TRBJ2-7; v_gene: TRBV28; d_gene: .; abundance: few; CDR3aa: CASSLIEQYF; CDR3nt: TGTGCCAGCAGTTTGATCGAGCAGTACTTC
j_gene: TRBJ2-3; v_gene: TRBV7-8; d_gene: TRBD1; abundance: .; CDR3aa: CASSPVEQGEILTDTQYF; CDR3nt: TGTGCCAGCAGCCCAGTGGAACAGGGGGAAATTTTAACAGATACGCAGTATTTT
j_gene: TRBJ2-7; v_gene: TRBV27; d_gene: .; abundance: few; CDR3aa: CASSLSQYYEQYF; CDR3nt: TGTGCCAGCAGTTTAAGTCAATACTACGAGCAGTACTTC
j_gene: TRBJ2-1; v_gene: TRBV19; d_gene: .; abundance: .; CDR3aa: CASSTTRNNEQFF; CDR3nt: TGTGCCAGTAGTACGACTAGAAACAATGAGCAGTTCTTC
j_gene: TRBJ2-3; v_gene: TRBV14; d_gene: .; abundance: .; CDR3aa: CASSQGAGADTQYF; CDR3nt: TGTGCCAGCAGCCAAGGCGCAGGGGCAGATACGCAGTATTTT
j_gene: TRBJ1-6; v_gene: TRBV27; d_gene: TRBD1; abundance: .; CDR3aa: CASSPQGAENSPLHF; CDR3nt: TGTGCCAGCAGTCCGCAGGGGGCGGAAAATTCACCCCTCCACTTT
j_gene: TRBJ2-7; v_gene: TRBV27; d_gene: .; abundance: .; CDR3aa: CASTSLTTGPHEQYF; CDR3nt: TGTGCCAGCACCTCCTTAACCACAGGGCCGCACGAGCAGTACTTC
j_gene: TRBJ2-1; v_gene: TRBV6-5; d_gene: .; abundance: .; CDR3aa: CASSYGGPRNEQFF; CDR3nt: TGTGCCAGCAGTTACGGGGGACCCCGCAATGAGCAGTTCTTC
j_gene: TRBJ2-2; v_gene: TRBV7-9; d_gene: .; abundance: .; CDR3aa: CASSPGLLPGELFF; CDR3nt: TGTGCCAGCAGCCCGGGACTGCTTCCCGGGGAGCTGTTTTTT
j_gene: TRBJ2-1; v_gene: TRBV4-1; d_gene: .; abundance: .; CDR3aa: CASSQDLLTPEQFF; CDR3nt: TGCGCCAGCAGCCAAGATCTCCTTACCCCTGAGCAGTTCTTC
j_gene: TRBJ1-2; v_gene: TRBV30; d_gene: .; abundance: .; CDR3aa: CAWSVENANYGYTF; CDR3nt: TGTGCCTGGAGTGTAGAGAACGCTAACTATGGCTACACCTTC
j_gene: TRBJ1-1; v_gene: TRBV4-1; d_gene: .; abundance: .; CDR3aa: CASRESGAGTEAFF; CDR3nt: TGCGCCAGCAGGGAGTCCGGTGCTGGCACTGAAGCTTTCTTT
j_gene: TRBJ1-5; v_gene: TRBV20-1; d_gene: TRBD1; abundance: .; CDR3aa: CSATDRGEGNQPQHF; CDR3nt: TGCAGTGCTACCGACAGGGGCGAGGGCAATCAGCCCCAGCATTTT
j_gene: TRBJ2-5; v_gene: TRBV12-3/TRBV12-4; d_gene: .; abundance: .; CDR3aa: CASTPRLGAERETQYF; CDR3nt: TGTGCCAGCACCCCGAGACTGGGGGCCGAAAGGGAGACCCAGTACTTC
j_gene: TRBJ2-5; v_gene: TRBV3-1; d_gene: .; abundance: .; CDR3aa: CASSPTSLGPQETQYF; CDR3nt: TGTGCCAGCAGCCCGACCTCGCTCGGTCCCCAAGAGACCCAGTACTTC
j_gene: TRBJ2-5; v_gene: TRBV10-2; d_gene: .; abundance: .; CDR3aa: CASLPAPDSGRETQYF; CDR3nt: TGCGCCAGCCTTCCCGCCCCGGACTCGGGGAGAGAGACCCAGTACTTC
j_gene: TRBJ2-3; v_gene: TRBV5-1; d_gene: TRBD2; abundance: .; CDR3aa: CASSFPPGLAGDWNTQYF; CDR3nt: TGCGCCAGCAGCTTCCCCCCGGGACTAGCGGGAGATTGGAATACGCAGTATTTT
j_gene: TRBJ2-7; v_gene: TRBV6-2/TRBV6-3; d_gene: TRBD1; abundance: .; CDR3aa: CASRLTTGGAFYEQYF; CDR3nt: TGTGCCAGCAGACTTACGACAGGGGGCGCGTTCTACGAGCAGTACTTC
j_gene: TRBJ1-1; v_gene: TRBV7-9; d_gene: .; abundance: .; CDR3aa: CASSLRERITEAFF; CDR3nt: TGTGCCAGCAGCTTGCGGGAGAGAATCACTGAAGCTTTCTTT
j_gene: TRBJ2-7; v_gene: TRBV6-2/TRBV6-3; d_gene: TRBD2; abundance: .; CDR3aa: CASSYPELAGGTEQYF; CDR3nt: TGTGCCAGCAGTTACCCGGAACTAGCGGGAGGGACCGAGCAGTACTTC
j_gene: TRBJ2-2; v_gene: TRBV20-1; d_gene: .; abundance: .; CDR3aa: CSAGAGQKNTGELFF; CDR3nt: TGCAGTGCTGGGGCCGGACAGAAGAACACCGGGGAGCTGTTTTTT
j_gene: TRBJ2-1; v_gene: TRBV4-1; d_gene: TRBD2; abundance: .; CDR3aa: CASSQGTSGLDEQFF; CDR3nt: TGCGCCAGCAGCCAAGGGACTAGCGGGCTCGATGAGCAGTTCTTC
j_gene: TRBJ2-3; v_gene: TRBV11-2; d_gene: TRBD2; abundance: .; CDR3aa: CAIKRGGTDTQYF; CDR3nt: TGTGCCATTAAGCGGGGGGGCACAGATACGCAGTATTTT
j_gene: TRBJ2-4; v_gene: TRBV14; d_gene: .; abundance: .; CDR3aa: CAQGNIQYF; CDR3nt: TGTGCACAGGGAAACATTCAGTACTTC
j_gene: TRBJ2-5; v_gene: TRBV2; d_gene: .; abundance: .; CDR3aa: CASSEVDREETQYF; CDR3nt: TGTGCCAGCAGTGAAGTAGACAGAGAAGAGACCCAGTACTTC
j_gene: TRBJ2-7; v_gene: TRBV28; d_gene: .; abundance: .; CDR3aa: CASSFRLQGYEQYF; CDR3nt: TGTGCCAGCAGCTTCCGCCTTCAGGGGTACGAGCAGTACTTC
j_gene: TRBJ2-3; v_gene: TRBV7-9; d_gene: .; abundance: .; CDR3aa: CASSPGSTQYF; CDR3nt: TGTGCCAGCAGCCCAGGGAGTACGCAGTATTTT
j_gene: TRBJ1-1; v_gene: TRBV4-3; d_gene: .; abundance: once; CDR3aa: CASSQFREGNTEAFF; CDR3nt: TGCGCCAGCAGCCAATTCAGGGAAGGGAACACTGAAGCTTTCTTT
j_gene: TRBJ2-7; v_gene: TRBV4-1; d_gene: .; abundance: once; CDR3aa: CASSQERRTFHEQYF; CDR3nt: TGCGCCAGCAGCCAAGAAAGGAGGACTTTTCACGAGCAGTACTTC
j_gene: TRBJ2-1; v_gene: TRBV6-2/TRBV6-3; d_gene: TRBD2; abundance: .; CDR3aa: CASRIPSGRAHFEQFF; CDR3nt: TGTGCCAGCAGGATCCCCAGCGGGAGGGCCCATTTTGAGCAGTTCTTC
j_gene: TRBJ2-7; v_gene: TRBV4-1; d_gene: TRBD2; abundance: .; CDR3aa: CASSQGVAGGSHEQYF; CDR3nt: TGCGCCAGCAGCCAAGGAGTAGCGGGAGGCTCCCACGAGCAGTACTTC
j_gene: TRBJ2-1; v_gene: TRBV12-3/TRBV12-4; d_gene: .; abundance: .; CDR3aa: CASTDTSEQFF; CDR3nt: TGTGCCAGCACCGACACCAGTGAGCAGTTCTTC
j_gene: TRBJ2-6; v_gene: TRBV15; d_gene: .; abundance: .; CDR3aa: CATSREPGTGANVLTF; CDR3nt: TGTGCCACCAGCAGAGAACCAGGGACTGGGGCCAACGTCCTGACTTTC